This T cell receptor (beta chain) originates from a study of blood T cell repertoires in COVID-19. On the study more broadly: PBMCs, B-cell-depleted T cells, or T cells were the source of the cDNA or gDNA that made up the material.

The method was immunoSEQ multiplex PCR; TCRdb's version includes in-frame clones alone and lacks a portion of them. The table records roughly 80,000 clones, about three quarters of them present only once. The sample holds a few counts of this clone. Trimming left V 0 bases short and J 7 bases short, with 7 bases between. Germline CDR1 reads SGHTA; CDR2 reads FQGNSA. The CDR3 runs to 12 residues. The receptor's source is a human donor in a cohort sampled during active COVID-19. J is TRBJ2-7 and V is TRBV7-2; tentatively, D is TRBD2 (6 bases). Sample: peripheral blood. Here the CDR3 DNA reads TGTGCCAGCAGCTTAGCGGGGAGGGAGCAGTACTTC. Translation: CASSLAGREQYF.